Sequencing of this TCR beta chain was carried out in a study of OX40 agonist ivuxolimab in advanced cancers. About the study: Patients' therapy was ivuxolimab, an antibody that acts as an agonist of OX40 (CD134). All patients had ivuxolimab intravenously every 2 weeks at 0.01 to 10 mg/kg. Findings and limits, study-wide: Those patients achieving a partial response at 0.1-3.0 mg/kg showed among the lowest clonal expansion.

Germline values: CDR1 SGHRS, CDR2 YFSETQ. J lost 5 bases, V lost 0 bases, and 10 bases had no gene match. The CDR3 has 16 residues. As concerns this clone: Its target is not known.

The protocol was immunoSEQ multiplex PCR, while the TCRdb copy is restricted to in-frame clones and leaves out a portion. The data hold some 90,000 clones, with about 90% observed a single time. The source is an adult with an advanced solid tumor such as melanoma, head and neck, liver or kidney cancer. The rearrangement links TRBV5-1 to TRBJ1-2, with TRBD1 matching over 7 bases. The material sequenced was CD4+ or CD8+ T cells sorted from blood, taken in a trial of the OX40 agonist ivuxolimab. This CDR3 is CASSLGQGTAPYGYTF. The CDR3 DNA reads TGCGCCAGCAGCTTGGGGCAGGGGACAGCGCCTTATGGCTACACCTTC.